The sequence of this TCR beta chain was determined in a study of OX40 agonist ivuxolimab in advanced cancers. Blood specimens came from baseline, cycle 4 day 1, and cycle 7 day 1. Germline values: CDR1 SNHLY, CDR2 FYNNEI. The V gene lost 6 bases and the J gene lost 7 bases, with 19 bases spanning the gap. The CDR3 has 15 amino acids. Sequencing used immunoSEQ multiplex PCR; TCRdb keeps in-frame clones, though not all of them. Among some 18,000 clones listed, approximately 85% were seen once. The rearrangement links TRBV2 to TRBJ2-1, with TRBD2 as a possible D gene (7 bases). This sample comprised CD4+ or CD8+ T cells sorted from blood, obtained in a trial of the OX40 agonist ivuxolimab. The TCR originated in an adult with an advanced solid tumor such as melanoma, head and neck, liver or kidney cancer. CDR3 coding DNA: TGTGCCAGCAGCCTCGGGGGAGGGGGTAGAAATGAGCAGTTCTTC. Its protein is CASSLGGGGRNEQFF.